The 11 T cell receptor beta chains given below trace back to one sample, sequenced in a study of OX40 agonist ivuxolimab in advanced cancers. This table comes from immunoSEQ multiplex PCR, and its TCRdb copy is limited to in-frame clones, with some not included. This sample yields some 50,000 clones, of which roughly four fifths are seen a single time; less than 2% belongs to the top ten. The source was CD4+ or CD8+ T cells sorted from blood, collected in a trial of the OX40 agonist ivuxolimab. The receptor set was obtained from an adult with an advanced solid tumor such as melanoma, head and neck, liver or kidney cancer.

This clone was counted a single time. The V and J genes are TRBV12-5 and TRBJ1-3; D uncertain. The V end was cut by 6 bases, the J end by 0 bases, with 12 bases between. CDR3 size: 15 residues. Germline V gene sequence: CDR1 LGHNT, CDR2 FRNRAP. CDR3: CASGPEHNSGNTIYF. CDR3 in DNA: TGTGCTAGTGGCCCGGAACACAACTCTGGAAACACCATATATTTT.

This clone was recorded once. This chain uses TRBV2 with TRBJ2-7, with 11 bases matching TRBD2. Germline trimming cut 7 bases from V and 2 bases from J; bases unmatched to any gene: 7. The CDR3 runs 15 residues. The germline gives CDR1 SNHLY, CDR2 FYNNEI. The DNA for the CDR3 is TGTGCCAGCACCGAAGGACTAGCGGGCACCTACGAGCAGTACTTC. Translating gives CASTEGLAGTYEQYF.

The chain is built from TRBV5-4 and TRBJ2-3, with 10 bases identical to TRBD2. Germline CDR1 reads SGHNT; CDR2 reads YYREEE (reference sequence). The CDR3 covers 18 residues. V shed 0 bases, J shed 5 bases, and the junction held 12 bases outside the gene matches. CDR3 region: CASSLALLAGAPGDTQYF. CDR3 sequence (DNA): TGTGCCAGCAGCTTGGCGCTTCTAGCGGGGGCTCCGGGAGATACGCAGTATTTT.

The CDR3 DNA reads TGTGCCAGCAATCCGGGGACGGTGAATCAGCCCCAGCATTTT. Residues: CASNPGTVNQPQHF. The chain uses TRBV2 and TRBJ1-5, with D perhaps matching TRBD1 (5 bases). The V gene's germline CDR1 is SNHLY and CDR2 FYNNEI. V lost 7 bases and J 4 bases, leaving 14 bases between the germline ends. This CDR3 region has 14 residues.

The chain couples TRBV5-6 to TRBJ1-2; D unresolved. Trimming left V 1 base short and J 4 bases short, with 11 bases between. The V gene's germline CDR1 is SGHDT and CDR2 YYEEEE. CDR3 size: 14 residues. CDR3 nucleotides: TGTGCCAGCAGCTTGCTTAATGTCCCCTATGGCTACACCTTC. Translation: CASSLLNVPYGYTF.

The chain combines TRBV27 with TRBJ2-7; a possible D gene is TRBD2 (7 bases). The CDR3 loop spans 15 amino acids. Germline V gene sequence: CDR1 MNHEY, CDR2 SMNVEV (reference sequence). The V end was cut by 3 bases, the J end by 4 bases, with 16 bases between. CDR3 in DNA: TGTGCCAGCAGTTTGGTCCGGGGGGCGGGATACGAGCAGTACTTC. It yields the protein CASSLVRGAGYEQYF.

This clone was observed a few times. The CDR3: CASSLAPGIPMNTEAFF. In DNA form, the CDR3 reads TGTGCCAGCAGTTTAGCCCCCGGTATTCCAATGAACACTGAAGCTTTCTTT. The chain carries TRBV28 and TRBJ1-1; unclear D gene. Germline V gene sequence: CDR1 MDHEN, CDR2 SYDVKM. This CDR3 has 17 amino acids. V lost 2 bases and J 0 bases, leaving 16 bases between the germline ends. Drawing the rest from reference TRBV28 and TRBJ1-1, the complete variable domain is DVKVTQSSRYLVKRTGEKVFLECVQDMDHENMFWYRQDPGLGLRLIYFSYDVKMKEKGDIPEGYSVSREKKERFSLILESASTNQTSMYLCASSLAPGIPMNTEAFFGQGTRLTVV.

The rearrangement joins TRBV6-1 to TRBJ2-4; TRBD2 aligns across 9 bases. Germline V lookup: CDR1 MNHNS, CDR2 SASEGT. The CDR3 contains 19 residues. The junction had 12 bases not matched to a gene; V was cut back by 1 base and J by 2 bases. The CDR3 here is CASSEVRGRGGATKNIQYF. CDR3 in DNA: TGTGCCAGCAGTGAAGTTAGGGGACGCGGGGGGGCCACCAAAAACATTCAGTACTTC.

This clone has just one count. The chain uses TRBV19 and TRBJ2-5; TRBD2 matches 12 bases. J gave up 5 bases and V 5 bases, and 6 bases lay outside the gene matches. The CDR3 contains 15 residues. Germline V CDR1 and CDR2: LNHDA, SQIVND (reference sequence). CDR3 protein: CASSASGGATETQYF. The DNA of the CDR3 is TGTGCCAGTAGTGCTAGCGGGGGGGCGACTGAGACCCAGTACTTC.

The chain recombines TRBV5-4 with TRBJ2-5; D is undetermined. Looked up from germline, CDR1 is SGHNT and CDR2 is YYREEE (reference sequence). Trimming left V 4 bases short and J 0 bases short, with 7 bases between. The CDR3 length is 13 residues. This chain's CDR3 is CASSAPDQETQYF. The CDR3 DNA reads as TGTGCCAGCAGCGCCCCAGACCAAGAGACCCAGTACTTC.

V usage is TRBV29-1 and J usage is TRBJ1-3; weak D call: TRBD1 (6 bases). There are 15 residues in the CDR3. Trimming removed 5 bases from V and 4 bases from J, with 18 bases in between. From germline, CDR1 is SQVTM and CDR2 ANQGSEA. The CDR3 here is CSVRGGDRPGNTIYF. CDR3 bases: TGCAGCGTTAGGGGGGGAGACCGGCCAGGAAACACCATATATTTT.